This T cell receptor beta chain is drawn from a study of CXCR3-negative and CXCR3-positive naive CD8 T cells. Study results and caveats: TRB CDR3 hydrophobicity was greater in CXCR3-positive naive cells than in CXCR3-negative naive cells.

With regard to this clonotype: Its antigen is unknown.

Libraries were UMI-labeled 5' RACE TRB cDNA. After re-calling the 5' RACE reads, TCRdb lists one entry per CDR3 protein, DNA absent. The sample table sets out over 50,000 distinct CDR3 sequences. This CDR3 has 15 residues. From germline, CDR1 is MGHRA and CDR2 YSYEKL. This clonotype originated in a human donor in good health. Some clones in this sample may be carry-over from other donors' samples. This rearrangement joins TRBV4-1 to TRBJ2-5; the D call from TCRdb, TRBD2, cannot be confirmed without DNA. Sequencing input: naive CXCR3+ CD8+ T cells from blood. The sample's subset: CD45RO-CCR7+CD27+CD95- naive CD8+ T cells expressing CXCR3 (TNR3+). CDR3 region: CASSQEAGGWETQYF.